The 24 T cell receptor beta chains below come from one sample, sequenced in a study of blood T cell repertoires in COVID-19. Libraries were prepared by immunoSEQ multiplex PCR; TCRdb keeps only in-frame clonotypes and omits some of them. This sample carries roughly 160,000 clones, 84% of them seen once, and the ten largest clones take roughly an eighth. Sequencing was done on a sample of peripheral blood. These receptors were obtained from a young man with active or convalescent COVID-19.

The rearrangement uses TRBV19 and TRBJ2-1; TRBD1 might be the D (6 bases). The CDR3 loop spans 19 amino acids. Trimming stripped 4 bases from V and 9 bases from J, with 31 bases between. CDR1 and CDR2 (germline): LNHDA, SQIVND (reference sequence). The CDR3 protein is CASSTRGRVPETSGSEQFF. For the CDR3, the DNA is TGTGCCAGTAGTACCAGGGGCCGGGTGCCGGAAACTTCAGGCAGTGAGCAGTTCTTC. The full variable domain, completed using reference TRBV19 and TRBJ2-1, is DGGITQSPKYLFRKEGQNVTLSCEQNLNHDAMYWYRQDPGQGLRLIYYSQIVNDFQKGDIAEGYSVSREKKESFPLTVTSAQKNPTAFYLCASSTRGRVPETSGSEQFFGPGTRLTVL.

The V gene is TRBV10-3, the J gene TRBJ1-2; 9 positions match TRBD1. The V gene end was trimmed by 11 bases and the J gene end by 3 bases; junction bases not matched to a gene: 10. The germline gives CDR1 ENHRY, CDR2 SYGVKD. There are 14 residues in the CDR3. In DNA form, the CDR3 reads TGTGCCTCCCAGGACAGGGGAGGAGACTATGGCTACACCTTC. Protein: CASQDRGGDYGYTF.

This sequence joins TRBV19 and TRBJ1-1, with D unresolved. V lost 5 bases and J lost 1, with 11 bases in between. The CDR3 totals 14 residues. Germline lookup yields CDR1 LNHDA and CDR2 SQIVND (reference sequence). CDR3 bases: TGTGCCAGTAGTTTTGGGCAGGCGAACACTGAAGCTTTCTTT. Translated, it gives CASSFGQANTEAFF.

The gene calls are TRBV19 and TRBJ1-2; D may be TRBD1 (6 bases). V lost 5 bases and J 4 bases, leaving 11 bases between the germline ends. Looked up from germline, CDR1 is LNHDA and CDR2 is SQIVND (reference sequence). This CDR3 has 13 residues. CDR3 sequence: CASSADRLYGYTF. CDR3 nucleotides: TGTGCCAGTAGTGCGGACAGACTCTATGGCTACACCTTC.

The chain is built from TRBV9 and TRBJ2-3, with 9 bases aligning to TRBD2. The CDR3 length is 14 residues. After removal of 4 bases from V and 2 bases from J, the junction contained 2 bases not matched to a gene. Germline V gene data show CDR1 as SGDLS and CDR2 as YYNGEE. CDR3 sequence reads: CASSRLAATDTQYF. The CDR3 DNA reads as TGTGCCAGCAGCCGACTAGCGGCCACAGATACGCAGTATTTT. Full variable domain (missing parts from reference TRBV9 and TRBJ2-3): DSGVTQTPKHLITATGQRVTLRCSPRSGDLSVYWYQQSLDQGLQFLIQYYNGEERAKGNILERFSAQQFPDLHSELNLSSLELGDSALYFCASSRLAATDTQYFGPGTRLTVL.

This clone occurred once. The CDR3 loop is CASRQVRGYNSPLHF. The CDR3 region has the DNA TGTGCCAGCAGACAGGTTCGTGGCTATAATTCACCCCTCCACTTT. The rearrangement uses TRBV11-2 and TRBJ1-6; tentatively, D is TRBD1 (5 bases). In germline, CDR1 is SGHAT, CDR2 FQNNGV. V lost 6 bases and J 3 bases, leaving 12 bases between the germline ends. The CDR3 is made up of 15 amino acids. Looking up the rest from reference TRBV11-2 and TRBJ1-6 gives the full variable domain: EAGVAQSPRYKIIEKRQSVAFWCNPISGHATLYWYQQILGQGPKLLIQFQNNGVVDDSQLPKDRFSAERLKGVDSTLKIQPAKLEDSAVYLCASRQVRGYNSPLHFGNGTRLTVT.

The rearrangement uses TRBV7-9 and TRBJ2-7; D perhaps matches TRBD1 (5 bases). V gave up 1 base and J gave up 1 base, with 14 bases separating them. The CDR3 is 16 amino acids. Germline CDR1 is SEHNR and CDR2 is FQNEAQ (reference sequence). The CDR3 reads CASSLGAGLMSYEQYF. DNA for the CDR3: TGTGCCAGCAGCTTAGGAGCAGGGTTAATGTCCTACGAGCAGTACTTC.

The CDR3 nucleotides read TGTGCCAGTAGTATTACAGGGGTTCGCACTGAAGCTTTCTTT. Translating it yields CASSITGVRTEAFF. This chain joins TRBV19 and TRBJ1-1; 7 nucleotides line up with TRBD1. Germline V gene sequence: CDR1 LNHDA, CDR2 SQIVND (reference sequence). V lost 3 bases and J lost 4; bases outside the gene matches: 5. There are 14 residues in the CDR3.

The V call is TRBV3-1 (or the pseudogene TRBV3-2), the J call TRBJ1-1; D call uncertain. The length of the CDR3 is 12 residues. V was shortened by 6 bases and J by 4 bases, with 9 bases between the two germline ends. The germline gives CDR1 LGHDT, CDR2 YNNKEL (reference sequence). The CDR3 sequence is CASSQEGTEAFF. CDR3 nucleotide sequence: TGTGCCAGCAGTCAGGAGGGCACTGAAGCTTTCTTT.

The chain joins TRBV19 to TRBJ1-1; no clear D. Between the trimmed V and J ends, which lost 3 bases and 10 bases, there was a span of 12 bases. CDR1 is LNHDA, CDR2 SQIVND, per germline (reference sequence). The CDR3 is made up of 12 amino acids. The CDR3 region is CASSIEGRAAFF. DNA of the CDR3: TGTGCCAGTAGTATCGAAGGGAGGGCAGCTTTCTTT.

The chain is built from TRBV6-2 or TRBV6-3 and TRBJ2-1, with 7 bases identical to TRBD1. The CDR3 loop spans 14 amino acids. The germline V gene encodes CDR1 MNHEY and CDR2 SVGEGT. V trimming: 4 bases; J trimming: 7 bases; junction bases outside the gene matches: 7. The CDR3, as DNA: TGTGCCAGCAGTTCTTTTCCAGGGGGTAATGAGCAGTTCTTC. Its protein product is CASSSFPGGNEQFF.

The rearrangement uses TRBV6-1 and TRBJ1-2; TRBD1 matches 10 bases. CDR1 is MNHNS, CDR2 SASEGT, per germline. With V trimmed by 6 bases and J by 8 bases, 6 bases remained unmatched. The CDR3 is 13 amino acids. DNA for the CDR3: TGTGCCAGCAGCCGAGACAGGGGGCAAGGCTACACCTTC. Residues: CASSRDRGQGYTF.

This clone showed up just once. The gene calls are TRBV7-8 and TRBJ2-3, with 8 bases identical to TRBD1. Trimming took 2 bases from V and 3 from J; bases not matched to a gene: 7. CDR3 length: 16 amino acids. Germline CDR1 is SGHVS and CDR2 is FQNEAQ. CDR3 nucleotide sequence: TGTGCCAGCAGCTTAAGGAGACAGGGGTCGACAGATACGCAGTATTTT. It codes for CASSLRRQGSTDTQYF.

This clone was observed a few times. The rearrangement joins TRBV27 to TRBJ1-6; D is perhaps TRBD1 (6 bases). The V end lost 5 bases, the J end lost 11 bases, and 16 bases lay between the germline ends. Germline CDR1 reads MNHEY; CDR2 reads SMNVEV (reference sequence). The CDR3 contains 14 residues. The CDR3 loop reads CASSQGHQGAPLHF. DNA for the CDR3: TGTGCCAGCAGTCAGGGACATCAAGGGGCACCCCTCCACTTT.

The J gene is TRBJ1-5, the V gene TRBV6-6, with D maybe TRBD1 (5 bases). CDR3 size: 15 residues. V was cut by 6 bases and J by 5 bases, with 17 bases left in between. Germline CDR1 and CDR2: MNHNY and SVGAGI (reference sequence). The CDR3 region has the DNA TGTGCCAGCAGCCGGGGGGGACCAACTGATCAGCCCCAGCATTTT. Its protein is CASSRGGPTDQPQHF.

The CDR3 region has the DNA TGTGCCAGCCGTCCCCGGACAGGGGAGTTAAAGTACTTC. Translation gives CASRPRTGELKYF. V is TRBV7-9 and J is TRBJ2-7; 9 positions agree with TRBD1. The CDR3 loop spans 13 amino acids. Per the germline V gene, CDR1 is SEHNR and CDR2 is FQNEAQ (reference sequence). Germline trimming cut 8 bases from V and 11 bases from J; bases unmatched to any gene: 13.

With regard to this clone: An end of the junction does not agree with germline; a read error may underlie this. The chain carries TRBV6-6 and TRBJ1-2; perhaps TRBD1 as D (6 bases). Germline V gene sequence: CDR1 MNHNY, CDR2 SVGAGI (reference sequence). The length of the CDR3 is 11 residues. CDR3 sequence reads: CASSYGAGDAF. In nucleotides, the CDR3 is TGTGCCAGCAGTTACGGGGCAGGGGACGCCTTC.

Comment on this clone: The junction differs from germline at one of its ends, possibly a read error. This chain uses TRBV6-1 with TRBJ1-6; D gene ambiguous. CDR1 and CDR2 from the germline V gene are MNHNS and SASEGT. This CDR3 is 15 amino acids long. The DNA of the CDR3 is TGTGCCGGCAGTGACCAGGACGGGAATAATTCACCCCTCCACTTT. Its translation is CAGSDQDGNNSPLHF.

This sequence joins TRBV9 and TRBJ1-5; 10 nucleotides align to TRBD1. Germline V gene data show CDR1 as SGDLS and CDR2 as YYNGEE. The CDR3 sequence is 15 residues long. Germline trimming cut 3 bases from V and 5 bases from J; bases unmatched to any gene: 5. The CDR3, as DNA: TGTGCCAGCAGCGCTACCGGGACAGGGGATCAGCCCCAGCATTTT. This translates into CASSATGTGDQPQHF.

The gene calls are TRBV18 and TRBJ1-3; 8 bases match TRBD1. The CDR3 contains 13 residues. With V trimmed by 3 bases and J by 8 bases, 3 bases remained unmatched. Germline CDR1 reads KGHSH; CDR2 reads LQKENI. DNA for the CDR3: TGTGCCAGCTCACCGGACAGGGCGGACACCATATATTTT. Encoded protein: CASSPDRADTIYF.

The V and J genes are TRBV5-4 and TRBJ2-4, with D hard to call. Germline V gene lookup returns CDR1 SGHNT and CDR2 YYREEE (reference sequence). This CDR3 comprises 13 residues. V was shortened by 4 bases and J by 1 base, with 6 bases between the two germline ends. CDR3 in amino acids: CASSPQAKNIQYF. As DNA, the CDR3 is TGTGCCAGCAGCCCACAGGCCAAAAACATTCAGTACTTC. The complete variable domain, with remaining parts taken from reference TRBV5-4 and TRBJ2-4, reads ETGVTQSPTHLIKTRGQQVTLRCSSQSGHNTVSWYQQALGQGPQFIFQYYREEENGRGNFPPRFSGLQFPNYSSELNVNALELDDSALYLCASSPQAKNIQYFGAGTRLSVL.

The chain employs TRBV18 and TRBJ2-1, with D tentatively TRBD2 (7 bases). Germline CDR1 reads KGHSH; CDR2 reads LQKENI. CDR3 size: 16 residues. Trimming shortened V by 0 bases and J by 5 bases, and 14 bases separated the two germline ends. Written as DNA, the CDR3 is TGTGCCAGCTCACCACCAAGGGGGGGGACGGACAATGAGCAGTTCTTC. Encoded protein: CASSPPRGGTDNEQFF.

The chain couples TRBV9 to TRBJ2-5; D is perhaps TRBD2 (6 bases). This CDR3 has 15 residues. The germline V gene encodes CDR1 SGDLS and CDR2 YYNGEE. Deletions cut 0 bases from V and 2 bases from J, with 11 bases between. The CDR3 is CASSVVPGTQETQYF. The CDR3 coding sequence is TGTGCCAGCAGCGTAGTTCCAGGGACTCAAGAGACCCAGTACTTC.

The V gene is TRBV19, the J gene TRBJ2-3; no definite D call. V was clipped by 11 bases and J by 2 bases, with 14 bases between them. Per the germline V gene, CDR1 is LNHDA and CDR2 is SQIVND (reference sequence). This CDR3 region has 13 residues. The CDR3 sequence is CASSRLITDTQYF. The CDR3 bases are TGTGCCTCTAGTAGGCTGATCACAGATACGCAGTATTTT.